These 21 T cell receptor beta chains originate from one sample sequenced in a study of T-cell reconstitution after alpha-beta-depleted transplantation in children. Preparation of the TCRbeta library used unique molecular identifiers. TCRdb ran MiXCR on the PCR reads and lists one entry per CDR3 protein. The repertoire has 400,000 to 450,000 distinct CDR3 sequences, over 40% of them found once; the top ten carry approximately 30%. This sample comprised PBMCs, obtained before TCRalphabeta/CD19-depleted stem cell transplant. The receptor source for this set is a girl aged 2-10 years with aplastic anemia, due to receive a stem cell transplant.

This clonotype was observed once. The chain employs TRBV15 and TRBJ1-3; D unclear. CDR1 is LNHNV, CDR2 YYDKDF, per germline (reference sequence). Trimming took off 4 bases at V and 4 bases at J, with 11 bases between the two ends. CDR3 length: 14 residues. The CDR3 is CATSNALGGNTIYF. CDR3 in DNA: TGTGCCACCAGCAACGCCCTGGGGGGAAACACCATATATTTT.

J is TRBJ2-2 and V is TRBV4-2; TRBD1 or TRBD2 may be the D gene (5 bases each). The CDR3 loop spans 17 amino acids. Trimming pared 0 bases from V and 5 bases from J, leaving 16 bases between. The germline gives CDR1 LGHNA, CDR2 YNFKEQ. CDR3 in amino acids: CASSQDQTGRRTGELFF. The CDR3 DNA is TGTGCCAGCAGCCAAGATCAGACGGGGCGCCGGACCGGGGAGCTGTTTTTT.

This sequence joins TRBV20-1 and TRBJ2-7; 14 nucleotides align to TRBD2. This CDR3 has 18 residues. Per the germline V gene, CDR1 is DFQATT and CDR2 is SNEGSKA (reference sequence). J lost 2 bases, V lost 2 bases, and 11 bases had no gene match. The CDR3 DNA follows: TGCAGTGCTAGATTTCCCGGGACTAGCGGGAGAGGGGCCTACGAGCAGTACTTC. As protein: CSARFPGTSGRGAYEQYF.

The sample holds many counts of this clonotype. The junction and the germline gene differ at one end; a read error may be behind it. V gene TRBV7-9 combines with J gene TRBJ2-1, with 9 bases fitting TRBD2. The CDR3 consists of 14 residues. CDR1 is SEHNR, CDR2 FQNEAQ, per germline (reference sequence). The CDR3 DNA follows: TGTGCCAGCAATGGCGGGAGGGCCTATAATGAGCAGTTCTTC. Translating it yields CASNGGRAYNEQFF.

This chain connects TRBV12-3 or TRBV12-4 to TRBJ2-3; TRBD2 matches 7 bases. The V segment lost 6 bases and the J segment 0 bases; nucleotides outside the gene matches: 12. The CDR3 loop spans 17 amino acids. The CDR3 sequence: CASSHSLGTISTDTQYF. The CDR3 coding sequence is TGTGCCAGCAGCCATAGCCTCGGGACTATAAGCACAGATACGCAGTATTTT.

As for this clonotype: One base away lies a much larger clone, so this may be a sequencing read error. The CDR3 loop is CSSSLRETQYF. Here the CDR3 DNA reads TGTTCCAGCAGTTTAAGAGAGACCCAGTACTTC. The chain combines TRBV6-5 with TRBJ2-5; no definite D call. The CDR3 extends over 11 amino acids. Germline CDR1 reads MNHEY; CDR2 reads SVGAGI.

In regard to this clonotype: This may stem from a read error, because a much larger clone lies one nucleotide away. The chain carries TRBV21-1 and TRBJ2-7; TRBD1, the D gene given by the table, was not confirmed from the DNA. TRBV21-1 is annotated as a pseudogene. This CDR3 spans 16 amino acids. The CDR3 DNA sequence: TGTGCCAGCTCCAAAGCGGGACCAGGGGGGGCCTACGAGCAGTACTTC. It yields the protein CASSKAGPGGAYEQYF.

The chain employs TRBV29-1 and TRBJ1-5, with 9 bases matching TRBD1. Germline trimming cut 6 bases from V and 2 bases from J; bases unmatched to any gene: 8. There are 15 residues in the CDR3. Germline V gene data show CDR1 as SQVTM and CDR2 as ANQGSEA. This CDR3 is CSVTTGGSGNQPQHF. CDR3 in DNA: TGCAGCGTCACCACAGGGGGCTCTGGCAATCAGCCCCAGCATTTT. Using reference TRBV29-1 and TRBJ1-5 for the parts outside the CDR3, the full variable domain is SAVISQKPSRDICQRGTSLTIQCQVDSQVTMMFWYRQQPGQSLTLIATANQGSEATYESGFVIDKFPISRPNLTFSTLTVSNMSPEDSSIYLCSVTTGGSGNQPQHFGDGTRLSIL.

The chain is built from TRBV3-1 and TRBJ1-6; D remains ambiguous. The germline V gene encodes CDR1 LGHDT and CDR2 YNNKEL (reference sequence). V dropped 4 bases and J dropped 7 bases, with 8 bases sitting between them. The CDR3 totals 13 residues. The CDR3: CASSPLGNSPLHF. CDR3 DNA sequence: TGTGCCAGCAGCCCTTTGGGCAATTCACCCCTCCACTTT.

There are many counts of this clonotype. The rearrangement uses TRBV20-1 and TRBJ1-1, with 7 bases fitting TRBD1. The CDR3 runs 13 residues. V lost 4 bases, J lost 5 bases, and 7 bases stayed unmatched. Germline CDR1 reads DFQATT; CDR2 reads SNEGSKA (reference sequence). This chain's CDR3 is CSANRGAGTEAFF. The CDR3 DNA reads as TGCAGTGCTAACAGGGGCGCGGGGACTGAAGCTTTCTTT.

The chain couples TRBV5-1 to TRBJ2-1, with D uncertain. Germline CDR1 and CDR2: SGHRS and YFSETQ. V dropped 5 bases and J dropped 1 base, with 10 bases sitting between them. There are 14 residues in the CDR3. In DNA form, the CDR3 reads TGCGCCAGCAGGGAGTCCCTGTCCTACAATGAGCAGTTCTTC. This codes for CASRESLSYNEQFF.

This clonotype was counted once. The chain has TRBV19 and TRBJ2-2, with D uncertain. The CDR3 loop spans 15 amino acids. The V and J ends lost 3 bases and 0 bases respectively, with 8 bases between them. CDR1 is LNHDA and CDR2 is SQIVND in the germline V gene (reference sequence). This CDR3 reads CASSILNTNTGELFF. The CDR3 coding sequence is TGTGCCAGTAGTATTCTGAATACGAACACCGGGGAGCTGTTTTTT.

The J gene is TRBJ2-7, the V gene TRBV27; TRBD1 matches at 9 bases. Germline CDR1 is MNHEY and CDR2 is SMNVEV (reference sequence). CDR3 length equals 12 residues. Trimming removed 8 bases from V and 9 bases from J; junction bases left unmatched: 8. CDR3 DNA: TGTGCCAGCCAGGGACAGGGAAAACGGCAGTACTTC. Its translation is CASQGQGKRQYF.

The genes are TRBV20-1 and TRBJ2-3, with TRBD1 matching 8 bases. V was pared by 3 bases and J by 5 bases, with 7 bases of the junction left unmatched. Germline V gene lookup returns CDR1 DFQATT and CDR2 SNEGSKA (reference sequence). The CDR3 consists of 14 residues. DNA for the CDR3: TGCAGTGCTAGCGCCAGGGGGCAAGGAGATACGCAGTATTTT. Translated, it gives CSASARGQGDTQYF.

This clonotype was picked up many times. This sequence joins TRBV12-3 or TRBV12-4 and TRBJ1-3; 7 nucleotides agree with TRBD1. Trimming took 6 bases from V and 0 from J; bases not matched to a gene: 11. The CDR3 runs 17 residues. Written as DNA, the CDR3 is TGTGCCAGCAGCCCACTAGGGGCAGGGGGCTCTGGAAACACCATATATTTT. This translates into CASSPLGAGGSGNTIYF.

The chain carries TRBV20-1 and TRBJ2-3, with 10 bases matching TRBD2. The V gene's germline CDR1 is DFQATT and CDR2 SNEGSKA (reference sequence). Losses at the gene ends were 6 bases for V and 5 bases for J; bases not matched to a gene: 5. The CDR3 has 13 amino acids. The CDR3 sequence is CSAAGTSVDTQYF. The CDR3 coding sequence is TGCAGTGCCGCCGGGACTAGCGTAGATACGCAGTATTTT.

This clonotype was counted at least ten times. The chain carries TRBV7-7 and TRBJ2-5, with no clear D. The CDR3 spans 13 residues. Germline loops: CDR1 SSHAT, CDR2 FNYEAQ (reference sequence). Trimming cost V 4 bases and J 0 bases, with 6 bases left between them. The CDR3 DNA is TGTGCCAGCAGCTCGTCCCACCAAGAGACCCAGTACTTC. Translation gives CASSSSHQETQYF.

V usage is TRBV20-1 and J usage is TRBJ2-2, with TRBD2 identical over 10 bases. Germline V CDR1 and CDR2: DFQATT, SNEGSKA (reference sequence). Trimming at V came to 6 bases and at J to 4 bases, leaving 11 bases not matched to a gene. This CDR3 region has 16 residues. CDR3: CSAPAGGVAGTGELFF. The CDR3 DNA follows: TGCAGTGCCCCAGCGGGAGGGGTAGCGGGCACCGGGGAGCTGTTTTTT.

In this sample, this clonotype turned up a few times. The J gene is TRBJ1-2, the V gene TRBV6-5; weak D call: TRBD1 (6 bases). The V end was cut by 6 bases, the J end by 5 bases, with 10 bases between. This CDR3 has 12 amino acids. CDR1 MNHEY and CDR2 SVGAGI come from the germline V gene. CDR3 in DNA: TGTGCCAGCAGACAGGGAAGGTATGGCTACACCTTC. Protein: CASRQGRYGYTF.

In this sample, this clonotype turned up a few times. This rearrangement joins TRBV27 to TRBJ2-2, with TRBD1 matching 9 bases. The CDR3 runs to 13 residues. Trimming removed 6 bases from V and 5 bases from J; junction bases left unmatched: 1. The germline gives CDR1 MNHEY, CDR2 SMNVEV (reference sequence). CDR3 DNA: TGTGCCAGCAGACAGGGGGCTACCGGGGAGCTGTTTTTT. It codes for CASRQGATGELFF.

This clonotype was counted only a few times. This chain joins TRBV6-2 or TRBV6-3 and TRBJ2-3, with D maybe TRBD2 (6 bases). V was shortened by 7 bases and J by 5 bases, with 16 bases between the two germline ends. The CDR3 sequence is 14 residues long. Germline V gene sequence: CDR1 MNHEY, CDR2 SVGEGT. CDR3 amino acids: CASKTWGERDTQYF. In DNA form, the CDR3 reads TGTGCCAGCAAAACCTGGGGGGAAAGAGATACGCAGTATTTT.